This T cell receptor (beta chain) appears in the sequencing data of a study of CD8+ T cells in alopecia areata. As the sequencing template, cDNA was produced by extracting RNA and reverse transcribing it. TCRdb's table, derived via immunoSEQ multiplex PCR, lists solely in-frame clones and lacks some. Of 150,000 or so clones in the sample, about nine tenths are singletons; the top ten hold more than 12%. This CDR3 has 17 residues. Trimming took off 7 bases at V and 7 bases at J, with 29 bases between the two ends. Per germline, CDR1 SGHVS and CDR2 FQNEAQ. This receptor was identified in a human donor with alopecia areata. The gene calls are TRBV7-8 and TRBJ2-7; maybe TRBD1 (7 bases). The sequencing here drew on CD8+ T cells sorted from blood, taken at week 0. CDR3 residues: CASTTPSEGATSGEQYF. As DNA, the CDR3 is TGTGCCAGCACCACCCCCTCGGAGGGGGCGACCTCTGGAGAGCAGTACTTC.